A single sample is the source of the 11 T cell receptor beta chains below, sequenced in a study of cytomegalovirus exposure and HLA in healthy donors. It was with 60 Vbeta and 13 Jbeta primers that the PCR ran. Sequenced by immunoSEQ multiplex PCR; TCRdb stores in-frame clones only, minus some. The data show around 150,000 clones, 60% to 85% seen once. Specimen: PBMCs. The receptors were gathered from a male donor in good health and CMV-seropositive.

This clone was recorded only once. The chain uses TRBV9 and TRBJ1-1; D is unclear. The V end was cut by 0 bases, the J end by 7 bases, with 10 bases between. Germline lookup yields CDR1 SGDLS and CDR2 YYNGEE. CDR3 length: 13 residues. DNA of the CDR3: TGTGCCAGCAGCGTAGAAGGAGGCCATGAAGCTTTCTTT. This codes for CASSVEGGHEAFF.

In its sample, this clone was seen once. CDR3 nucleotide sequence: TGTGCCAGTACCACCAGTGCAGGGGTCAATACCTATGGCTACACCTTC. As protein: CASTTSAGVNTYGYTF. This chain links TRBV19 with TRBJ1-2; the D gene is possibly TRBD1 (6 bases). This CDR3 is 16 amino acids long. CDR1 and CDR2 (germline): LNHDA, SQIVND (reference sequence). V was trimmed by 7 bases and J by 4 bases, leaving 22 bases between them.

This sequence joins TRBV5-1 and TRBJ2-5; TRBD1 matches 8 bases. This CDR3 has 15 amino acids. V was clipped by 4 bases and J by 5 bases; unmatched bases: 10. CDR1 and CDR2 from the germline V gene are SGHRS and YFSETQ. The DNA of the CDR3 is TGCGCCAGCAGCCCCTGGACGGGACAGGCGGAGACCCAGTACTTC. Protein: CASSPWTGQAETQYF.

This clone occurred a few times. The chain recombines TRBV6-5 with TRBJ1-2; D is unclear. The CDR3 has 13 residues. From germline, CDR1 is MNHEY and CDR2 SVGAGI. The V end was cut by 6 bases, the J end by 6 bases, with 14 bases between. Written as DNA, the CDR3 is TGTGCCAGCAGCACCTCCGGGGAGAATGGCTACACCTTC. This codes for CASSTSGENGYTF.

The chain has TRBV19 and TRBJ1-2; possibly TRBD1 for D (6 bases). The CDR3 is made up of 14 amino acids. From germline, CDR1 is LNHDA and CDR2 SQIVND (reference sequence). V shed 7 bases and J shed 6 bases, with 18 bases lying between them. CDR3 in DNA: TGTGCCAGTACCTATAGTGAGGGGGACAATGGCTACACCTTC. This encodes CASTYSEGDNGYTF.

The V and J genes are TRBV5-1 and TRBJ2-3; TRBD1 is a possible D gene (6 bases). CDR3 size: 15 residues. Per the germline V gene, CDR1 is SGHRS and CDR2 is YFSETQ. Trimming took 0 bases from V and 2 from J, leaving 10 bases between them. The CDR3 sequence is CASSLGGPNTDTQYF. DNA for the CDR3: TGCGCCAGCAGCTTGGGGGGGCCTAACACAGATACGCAGTATTTT.

This rearrangement joins TRBV9 to TRBJ2-1, with TRBD2 identical over 14 bases. Germline CDR1 is SGDLS and CDR2 is YYNGEE. The CDR3 is 20 amino acids. V lost 4 bases, J lost 0 bases, and 12 bases stayed unmatched. CDR3 nucleotide sequence: TGTGCCAGCAGCTTCGCGAAAGGGACTAGCGGGAGCAGCTCCTACAATGAGCAGTTCTTC. Translated: CASSFAKGTSGSSSYNEQFF.

This rearrangement joins TRBV9 to TRBJ1-1; TRBD1 aligns across 7 bases. The CDR3 is 12 amino acids. V trimming: 3 bases; J trimming: 7 bases; junction bases outside the gene matches: 3. CDR1 is SGDLS and CDR2 is YYNGEE in the germline V gene. The CDR3 loop is CASSGGTDEAFF. For the CDR3, the DNA is TGTGCCAGCAGCGGGGGGACAGATGAAGCTTTCTTT.

The V gene is TRBV4-3, the J gene TRBJ2-5; 8 bases map to TRBD2. J lost 0 bases, V lost 4 bases, and 10 bases had no gene match. The CDR3 is made up of 17 amino acids. Germline-derived CDR1 and CDR2 are LGHNA and YSLEER. The CDR3 loop reads CASSPSSAGAYQETQYF. As DNA, the CDR3 is TGCGCCAGCAGCCCGTCTTCAGCGGGGGCTTACCAAGAGACCCAGTACTTC.

The chain is built from TRBV30 and TRBJ2-4; 15 bases are shared with TRBD2. The germline CDR1 and CDR2 sequences are GTSNPN and SVGIG (reference sequence). The CDR3 has 16 amino acids. J gave up 1 base and V 7 bases, and 5 bases lay outside the gene matches. The CDR3 sequence is CASGLAGGLAKNIQYF. CDR3 DNA: TGTGCCTCCGGACTAGCGGGGGGGCTGGCCAAAAACATTCAGTACTTC.

The chain combines TRBV27 with TRBJ1-6, with D possibly being TRBD1 (6 bases). The germline CDR1 and CDR2 sequences are MNHEY and SMNVEV (reference sequence). V was pared by 7 bases and J by 4 bases, with 14 bases between. CDR3 size: 15 residues. CDR3 in amino acids: CASIPWTDYNSPLHF. The CDR3 bases are TGTGCCAGCATCCCGTGGACAGATTATAATTCACCCCTCCACTTT.